The source of this T cell receptor (beta chain) is a study of CD8+ T cells in alopecia areata. J gave up 7 bases and V 1 base, and 4 bases lay outside the gene matches. Germline assignment: CDR1 SEHNR and CDR2 FQNEAQ (reference sequence). The CDR3 sequence is 15 residues long. This clone appeared a few times. RNA was extracted and reverse transcribed into cDNA as the sequencing template. TCRdb keeps only in-frame clones here, not all; method: immunoSEQ multiplex PCR. This sample yields more than 110,000 clones, of which 45% to 60% are seen a single time; 15% to 20% belongs to the top ten. As to treatment: oral pan-JAK inhibitor, 5-10 mg twice daily.

The chain links TRBV7-9 to TRBJ1-6; TRBD1 agrees at 7 bases. The TCR comes from a human donor with alopecia areata. This material consisted of CD8+ T cells sorted from blood, taken at week 4, from a patient treated with tofacitinib. CDR3 sequence: CASSLDRGANSPLHF. As DNA, the CDR3 is TGTGCCAGCAGCTTAGACAGGGGAGCGAATTCACCCCTCCACTTT.